This T cell receptor (beta chain) was sequenced in a study of blood T cells in healthy people across ages. Findings and caveats of the study: Unsorted PBMC material precluded a definitive naive versus antigen-experienced comparison.

In the case of this clonotype: The antigen remains unidentified.

A second roughly 6 to 11 cycle PCR used barcoded and J-beta primers. A template-switch adaptor containing 12 random nucleotides labeled each cDNA molecule. A single record per CDR3 protein comes from TCRdb applying MiXCR to the 5' RACE reads. The table lists about 970,000 distinct CDR3 sequences, about 53% of them singletons. The germline gives CDR1 MNHEY, CDR2 SVGEGT. The CDR3 contains 15 residues. Trimming took 0 bases from V and 5 from J, leaving 12 bases between them. Each sample used at least 6 million PBMCs. This sequence joins TRBV6-2 or TRBV6-3 and TRBJ2-3; D gene uncertain. Material for sequencing was blood. The receptor comes from a woman aged 60 to 75 in good health. CDR3 coding DNA: TGTGCCAGCAGTTACTCGACCTTTCGCAGAGATACGCAGTATTTT. Its protein is CASSYSTFRRDTQYF.